A single sample gave rise to the 11 T cell receptor beta chains below, sequenced in a study of T cells after yellow fever vaccination. Using its own MiXCR run on the 5' RACE reads, TCRdb lists one record per CDR3 protein. Of roughly 16,000 distinct CDR3 sequences in the sample, about 3.8% are singletons; the top ten hold about 0.4%. The source material was PBMCs, either bulk or a sorted T-cell subset (CD4+, CD8+, memory, or dextramer-sorted; not recorded which), sampled 15 days after the yellow fever booster vaccination. These receptors were collected from a man aged 25 to 40 who received the YFV17D yellow fever vaccine.

There are many counts of this clonotype. CDR3 sequence: CSVGEGASGSAEQYF. In DNA form, the CDR3 reads TGCAGCGTTGGGGAGGGGGCTAGCGGGAGTGCCGAGCAGTACTTC. V is TRBV29-1 and J is TRBJ2-7; 10 bases fit TRBD2. The CDR3 contains 15 residues. Germline V gives CDR1 SQVTM, CDR2 ANQGSEA. J lost 6 bases, V lost 4 bases, and 12 bases had no gene match.

This clonotype came up many times. The V and J genes are TRBV20-1 and TRBJ2-1, with TRBD2 identical over 8 bases. CDR1 is DFQATT and CDR2 is SNEGSKA in the germline V gene (reference sequence). With 0 bases clipped from V and 5 bases from J, the junction kept 3 bases outside the gene matches. The CDR3 is made up of 14 amino acids. CDR3 bases: TGCAGTGCTAGAGATCCGGGGGGGCACAATGAGCAGTTCTTC. This translates into CSARDPGGHNEQFF.

This clonotype has a count of ten or more. This rearrangement joins TRBV5-5 to TRBJ1-1, with no clear D. The germline V gene encodes CDR1 SGHKS and CDR2 YYEKEE (reference sequence). The CDR3 totals 11 residues. The V and J ends lost 6 bases and 8 bases respectively, with 11 bases between them. As DNA, the CDR3 is TGTGCCAGCACCGCGGGCAGGGAAGCTTTCTTT. It is translated as CASTAGREAFF. Combining the CDR3 with reference TRBV5-5 and TRBJ1-1 gives the whole variable domain DAGVTQSPTHLIKTRGQQVTLRCSPISGHKSVSWYQQVLGQGPQFIFQYYEKEERGRGNFPDRFSARQFPNYSSELNVNALLLGDSALYLCASTAGREAFFGQGTRLTVV.

This clonotype was seen ten or more times. The chain employs TRBV19 and TRBJ2-7; perhaps TRBD1 as D (5 bases). The CDR3 loop spans 13 amino acids. V was trimmed by 5 bases and J by 4 bases, leaving 12 bases between them. CDR1 LNHDA and CDR2 SQIVND come from the germline V gene (reference sequence). This chain's CDR3 is CASSSRQSYEQYF. CDR3 sequence (DNA): TGTGCCAGTAGTTCAAGACAGAGTTACGAGCAGTACTTC.

This clonotype has ten or more counts. This CDR3 is CASSLQEGYEQYF. The DNA of the CDR3 is TGCGCCAGCAGCCTACAAGAAGGTTACGAGCAGTACTTC. V usage is TRBV4-3 and J usage is TRBJ2-7; D is ambiguous. This CDR3 comprises 13 residues. Trimming pared 4 bases from V and 4 bases from J, leaving 11 bases between. Germline lookup yields CDR1 LGHNA and CDR2 YSLEER.

This clonotype has ten or more counts. The chain recombines TRBV5-6 with TRBJ2-1, with D possibly TRBD1 on 5 matching bases. Germline V gene data show CDR1 as SGHDT and CDR2 as YYEEEE. V lost 3 bases to trimming and J lost 9 bases, with 10 bases between them. The CDR3 runs 12 residues. The DNA for the CDR3 is TGTGCCAGCAGCTCAGGGTCTAGTGAGCAGTTCTTC. It yields the protein CASSSGSSEQFF.

This clonotype has a count of ten or more. The V call is TRBV6-2 or TRBV6-3, the J call TRBJ2-7, with 9 bases identical to TRBD2. This CDR3 is 15 amino acids long. After removal of 5 bases from V and 4 bases from J, the junction contained 9 bases not matched to a gene. Germline values: CDR1 MNHEY, CDR2 SVGEGT. The CDR3 region has the DNA TGTGCCAGCAGTATATTAGCGGGAGCTGCGTACGAGCAGTACTTC. It specifies CASSILAGAAYEQYF.

This clonotype was found many times. This chain links TRBV18 with TRBJ2-3, with a possible D match to TRBD1 (5 bases). Germline V CDR1 and CDR2: KGHSH, LQKENI. The germline V and J ends were trimmed by 5 bases and 2 bases, with 14 bases remaining between them. There are 15 residues in the CDR3. The CDR3 here is CASSTQGAYTDTQYF. The CDR3, as DNA: TGTGCCAGCTCAACACAAGGGGCCTACACAGATACGCAGTATTTT.

This clonotype was seen many times. The chain joins TRBV7-9 to TRBJ1-1; TRBD1 matches 7 bases. CDR1 SEHNR and CDR2 FQNEAQ come from the germline V gene (reference sequence). The CDR3 length is 13 residues. The trim removed 5 bases at V and 7 bases at J, leaving 7 bases unmatched. The CDR3 spells CASSTTGQIEAFF. CDR3 DNA sequence: TGTGCCAGCAGCACAACGGGACAGATTGAAGCTTTCTTT.

This clonotype has at least ten counts. This chain links TRBV4-3 with TRBJ2-3, with TRBD2 identical over 14 bases. V gave up 4 bases and J gave up 6 bases; unmatched junction bases: 6. The CDR3 is 16 amino acids. Germline V lookup: CDR1 LGHNA, CDR2 YSLEER. The CDR3 loop reads CASSPGTSGSTDTQYF. In DNA, the CDR3 is TGCGCCAGCAGCCCTGGGACTAGCGGGAGTACTGATACGCAGTATTTT.

This clonotype was observed many times. J is TRBJ1-2 and V is TRBV25-1; no clear D gene. The CDR3 loop spans 14 amino acids. The germline V gene has CDR1 MGHDK and CDR2 SYGVNS. Trimming stripped 4 bases from V and 6 bases from J, with 15 bases between. The CDR3 DNA follows: TGTGCCAGCAGTGCTGATGTTTCGGTCAATGGCTACACCTTC. Protein sequence: CASSADVSVNGYTF.